Listed below are T cell receptor beta chains from one sample, sequenced in a study of naive and memory T cell subsets. TCRdb used MiXCR to reprocess the UMI-ligation and nested PCR reads, holding one entry per CDR3 protein. The table lists roughly 140,000 distinct CDR3 sequences, around 21% of them singletons, with more than 0.6% in the top ten. The sequenced sample consisted of naive CD8+ T cells from blood. These receptors all come from a human donor in good health. Each CDR3 is given with its conserved first and last residue. Fields, in order: CDR3 protein, CDR3 DNA, J gene, D gene, V gene, clone size. The D gene is left open where the match is weak. Part of the rows lack a size; the others show once, few, many or a class for expanded clones.

CDR3: CATSGRTGKNSPLHF; DNA: TGTGCCACCAGCGGCAGGACAGGGAAGAATTCACCCCTCCACTTT; J: TRBJ1-6; D: TRBD1; V: TRBV15; size: few
CDR3: CASTSGVRAFF; DNA: TGTGCCAGCACTAGCGGGGTGCGAGCTTTCTTT; J: TRBJ1-1; D: NA; V: TRBV6-5; size: few
CDR3: CASSLPGNSNEQFF; DNA: TGTGCCAGCAGTTTGCCCGGGAACAGCAATGAGCAGTTCTTC; J: TRBJ2-1; D: NA; V: TRBV25-1; size: few
CDR3: CASSHGTGLDIQYF; DNA: TGTGCCAGCAGCCACGGGACAGGGTTAGACATTCAGTACTTC; J: TRBJ2-4; D: TRBD1; V: TRBV25-1; size: few
CDR3: CSVEGEDSQQEDTQYF; DNA: TGCAGCGTTGAGGGTGAGGACAGCCAGCAAGAGGATACGCAGTATTTT; J: TRBJ2-3; D: NA; V: TRBV29-1; size: NA
CDR3: CSARDIGGSTGELFF; DNA: TGCAGTGCTAGAGATATAGGGGGCAGCACCGGGGAGCTGTTTTTT; J: TRBJ2-2; D: TRBD1; V: TRBV20-1; size: few
CDR3: CASSHSGDPYGYTF; DNA: TGCGCCAGCAGCCATTCTGGAGACCCCTATGGCTACACCTTC; J: TRBJ1-2; D: NA; V: TRBV4-1; size: NA
CDR3: CSARLAGEETQYF; DNA: TGCAGTGCTAGACTAGCGGGAGAGGAGACCCAGTACTTC; J: TRBJ2-5; D: TRBD2; V: TRBV20-1; size: NA
CDR3: CATSDLSDTQYF; DNA: TGTGCCACCAGTGATTTATCAGATACGCAGTATTTT; J: TRBJ2-3; D: NA; V: TRBV24-1; size: few
CDR3: CATGGLAETQYF; DNA: TGTGCCACGGGCGGTTTAGCAGAGACCCAGTACTTC; J: TRBJ2-5; D: NA; V: TRBV28; size: few
CDR3: CASSQDWGNTGELFF; DNA: TGTGCCAGCAGCCAAGATTGGGGGAACACCGGGGAGCTGTTTTTT; J: TRBJ2-2; D: NA; V: TRBV3-1; size: many
CDR3: CASSQTLAGAAGELFF; DNA: TGCGCCAGCAGCCAAACACTAGCGGGAGCGGCCGGGGAGCTGTTTTTT; J: TRBJ2-2; D: TRBD2; V: TRBV4-1; size: many
CDR3: CASSAGTNEKLFF; DNA: TGTGCCAGTAGTGCGGGAACTAATGAAAAACTGTTTTTT; J: TRBJ1-4; D: NA; V: TRBV19; size: NA
CDR3: CASSPEADEQYF; DNA: TGTGCCAGCAGCCCGGAGGCCGACGAGCAGTACTTC; J: TRBJ2-7; D: NA; V: TRBV7-9; size: few
CDR3: CASSVTGGLAVYEQYF; DNA: TGTGCCAGCAGTGTTACGGGGGGGCTAGCAGTCTACGAGCAGTACTTC; J: TRBJ2-7; D: TRBD2; V: TRBV6-1; size: NA
CDR3: CASSPTGPLKGTQILSGNTIYF; DNA: TGTGCCAGCAGTCCAACCGGGCCCCTAAAGGGTACCCAGATTCTCTCTGGAAACACCATATATTTT; J: TRBJ1-3; D: NA; V: TRBV28; size: few
CDR3: CASRDTSYNEQFF; DNA: TGTGCCAGCCGGGACACCTCCTACAATGAGCAGTTCTTC; J: TRBJ2-1; D: NA; V: TRBV12-3/TRBV12-4; size: few
CDR3: CSVERVRETASTNYGYTF; DNA: TGCAGCGTTGAAAGGGTCAGGGAGACCGCGTCCACTAACTATGGCTACACCTTC; J: TRBJ1-2; D: NA; V: TRBV29-1; size: NA
CDR3: CASIAWTSGTHEQYF; DNA: TGTGCCAGCATCGCTTGGACTAGCGGGACCCACGAGCAGTACTTC; J: TRBJ2-7; D: TRBD2; V: TRBV13; size: NA
CDR3: CASSTPTGSYEQYF; DNA: TGTGCCAGCAGCACTCCAACAGGGTCCTACGAGCAGTACTTC; J: TRBJ2-7; D: NA; V: TRBV7-9; size: NA
CDR3: CASSFLLAGGGTDTQYF; DNA: TGTGCCAGCAGCTTCCTACTAGCGGGAGGAGGAACAGATACGCAGTATTTT; J: TRBJ2-3; D: TRBD2; V: TRBV28; size: many
CDR3: CASSEPSGDTDTQYF; DNA: TGTGCCAGCAGCGAGCCCAGCGGGGACACAGATACGCAGTATTTT; J: TRBJ2-3; D: TRBD2; V: TRBV28; size: few
CDR3: CAISESGPGLTYNEQFF; DNA: TGTGCCATCAGTGAGTCGGGACCGGGACTCACCTACAATGAGCAGTTCTTC; J: TRBJ2-1; D: NA; V: TRBV10-3; size: NA
CDR3: CASSSSQGVNTEAFF; DNA: TGTGCCAGCAGCTCCAGTCAGGGCGTAAACACTGAAGCTTTCTTT; J: TRBJ1-1; D: NA; V: TRBV11-2; size: many